The clone carrying this T cell receptor (beta chain) was counted many times. Its target is unknown. The sample's time point: newly diagnosed GD, antithyroid drugs for less than 3 months. Researchers made the TCR library from RNA that was extracted from PBMCs. Construction of TCR beta libraries relied on iRepertoire HTBI primers and on Arm-PCR targeting CDR3 regions. TCRdb itself ran the multiplex PCR reads through MiXCR, one entry per CDR3 protein. The sample carries about 450,000 distinct CDR3 sequences, 14% recorded once. This sample is drawn from a study of regulatory T cells in long-lasting Graves disease. The CDR3 contains 13 residues. Germline V gives CDR1 SEHNR, CDR2 FQNEAQ (reference sequence). The V end was cut by 4 bases, the J end by 9 bases, with 13 bases between. Study conclusions and caveats: Exclusively peripheral blood, rather than thyroid tissue, was studied. Those with persistent disease had in common more public clonotypes (roughly 3,000) than new patients (roughly 1,000).

These data were likewise used in another study, on T cells in Graves' hyperthyroidism and ophthalmopathy. That study adds: The HTBI primer set was used in a first-round RT-PCR of the TCR CDR3. Most expanded thyroid clonotypes above 0.001 also appeared in blood.

The sequences come from peripheral blood mononuclear cells (PBMCs), collected at new diagnosis, from a patient treated with antithyroid drugs. V usage is TRBV7-9 and J usage is TRBJ2-1; D unclear. This sequence originates from a woman aged 45-59 years with Graves disease. CDR3 sequence: CASSSGGLSEQFF. CDR3 sequence (DNA): TGTGCCAGCAGCTCTGGTGGTTTGAGTGAGCAGTTCTTC.